The rows below give T cell receptor beta chains drawn from one sample of a study of molecular identifiers for immune sequencing clone quantification. TCRdb reprocessed the PCR reads with MiXCR, giving one entry per CDR3 protein. Of 40,000 to 45,000 distinct CDR3 sequences in the sample, approximately 21% are singletons; the top ten hold 0.9% to 1.2%. Sequencing was done on a sample of naive CD8+ T cells from blood, with Jurkat cell RNA spiked in. These receptor sequences come from a human donor in good health. Some libraries in this study had Jurkat cell RNA spiked in. Each CDR3 is given with its conserved first and last residue. The D gene is left open where the match is weak. The size entry is marked missing in some rows and otherwise reads once, few, many or a size class.

TRBV6-2/TRBV6-3,once,NA,TRBJ1-1,TGTGCCAGCAGCTCTACTAGACAAGCTAGAACTGAAGCTTTCTTT,CASSSTRQARTEAFF
TRBV4-1,many,TRBD1,TRBJ2-1,TGCGCCACCTCAGAGGGACAGGGGATCTATGAGCAGTTCTTC,CATSEGQGIYEQFF
TRBV13,many,TRBD2,TRBJ2-3,TGTGCCAGCTCGGGACTAGCGGGGGCCACTAGCACAGATACGCAGTATTTT,CASSGLAGATSTDTQYF
TRBV5-8,many,NA,TRBJ2-7,TGTGCCAGCAGCTGGGCAGGGAGCGACGAGCAGTACTTC,CASSWAGSDEQYF
TRBV11-2,many,NA,TRBJ2-1,TGTGCCAGCAGCTTAGTCCGGACGGCGGGGTACAATGAGCAGTTCTTC,CASSLVRTAGYNEQFF
TRBV30,many,NA,TRBJ2-7,TGTGCCTGGAGTGTACGTTTCGGGGAGGAGTACTTC,CAWSVRFGEEYF
TRBV12-3/TRBV12-4,once,NA,TRBJ2-3,TGTGCCAGCAGTTTAGGGGACCCAGATGCGCAGTACTTT,CASSLGDPDAQYF
TRBV13,many,TRBD1,TRBJ1-4,TGTGCCAGCAGCTTACGGACAGGGGGGGGTGAAAAACTGTTTTTT,CASSLRTGGGEKLFF
TRBV7-9,many,TRBD1,TRBJ2-7,TGTGCCAGCATCCCTAGTCTGACAGGGGAAGGCGAGCAGTACTTC,CASIPSLTGEGEQYF
TRBV30,NA,NA,TRBJ2-7,TGTGCCTGGAGTGGGGACCGACGCTACGAGCAGTACTTC,CAWSGDRRYEQYF